Included here is one TCR beta chain sequence, with context. Antigen unknown. Sequencing was at survey level. Produced via immunoSEQ multiplex PCR; TCRdb's table is partial and in-frame only. The sample includes 45,000 to 55,000 clones, less than 85% of them seen just once. The data derive from a study of STAT5B mutations in CD4+ large granular lymphocyte leukemia. Study-level points and caveats: Patient CD4-sorted repertoires looked more clonal than healthy CD4+ repertoires, even without putative leukemic clones. About 24% of private leukemic clonotypes occurred rarely in other patients' non-leukemic repertoires.

Germline CDR1 and CDR2: SGHRS and YFSETQ. The CDR3 runs 13 residues. V lost 0 bases, J lost 13 bases, and 11 bases lay in between. The chain employs TRBV5-1 and TRBJ1-6; D remains unclear. The sequence was obtained from a human donor in good health. The sequenced material came from CD4+ T cells from blood buffy coats. The CDR3 loop reads CASSLADDSPLHF. CDR3 sequence (DNA): TGCGCCAGCAGCTTGGCCGACGATAGCCCCCTCCACTTT.